The 29 T cell receptor beta chains given below trace back to one sample, sequenced in a study of patients and donors after allogeneic stem cell transplantation. From the RT-PCR reads, TCRdb called clonotypes with MiXCR, one entry per CDR3 protein. The sample shows about 76,000 distinct CDR3 sequences, roughly 29% of them seen only once. The specimen was blood, either unsorted or a sorted T cell fraction (not recorded which). Receptors originate from a human donor who was either an allogeneic HSCT recipient or a stem cell or donor lymphocyte infusion donor (not recorded which). It is not recorded whose cells these are; they may come from a transplant donor.

This clonotype was recorded a few times. The CDR3 nucleotides are TGTGCCACCAGTGATGCCCCTGGACAGGGGGGCTATGGCTACACCTTC. Its translation: CATSDAPGQGGYGYTF. This chain uses TRBV24-1 with TRBJ1-2; 10 bases are a match to TRBD1. The V and J ends lost 3 bases and 4 bases, in that order; junction bases with no gene match: 7. The CDR3 contains 16 residues. CDR1 and CDR2 from the germline V gene are KGHDR and SFDVKD.

Only a few counts were recorded for this clonotype. The J gene is TRBJ1-2, the V gene TRBV6-5, with D unclear. V lost 2 bases to trimming and J lost 7 bases, with 11 bases between them. Germline CDR1 MNHEY, CDR2 SVGAGI. The CDR3 runs to 13 residues. The CDR3 DNA reads TGTGCCAGCAGTTACCCTGGGTCGGTTGGCTACACCTTC. Residues: CASSYPGSVGYTF.

This clonotype was seen only a few times. This chain links TRBV12-3 or TRBV12-4 with TRBJ1-4; 7 bases are shared with TRBD1. V lost 5 bases and J lost 5; bases outside the gene matches: 8. The length of the CDR3 is 15 residues. The CDR3 nucleotides read TGTGCCAGCAGTCTCTACAGGGGCCAGAATGAAAAACTGTTTTTT. Residues: CASSLYRGQNEKLFF.

J is TRBJ2-2 and V is TRBV6-2 or TRBV6-3; 11 bases are a match to TRBD2. V lost 8 bases to trimming and J lost 6 bases; unmatched junction nucleotides: 14. This CDR3 has 17 amino acids. CDR1 and CDR2 from the germline V gene are MNHEY and SVGEGT. CDR3 bases: TGTGCCAGCTACCCTCTGGGAACTAGCGGGAGTTCCGGGGAGCTGTTTTTT. It codes for CASYPLGTSGSSGELFF.

The rearrangement links TRBV12-3 or TRBV12-4 to TRBJ1-1, with D unclear. V was pared by 6 bases and J by 0 bases, with 11 bases between. The CDR3 loop spans 14 amino acids. CDR3 nucleotides: TGTGCCAGCAGCCCAACCCAGATGAACACTGAAGCTTTCTTT. Amino acids: CASSPTQMNTEAFF.

This chain connects TRBV10-3 to TRBJ1-2, with 9 bases lining up with TRBD1. Germline CDR1 is ENHRY and CDR2 is SYGVKD. V shed 1 base and J 8 bases; nucleotides not matched to a gene: 8. This CDR3 region has 15 residues. CDR3 DNA sequence: TGTGCCATCAGTGAGTTCGAACAGGGGGCTCGGGGCTACACCTTC. This sequence encodes CAISEFEQGARGYTF.

The table lists this clonotype with many counts. J is TRBJ1-6 and V is TRBV15; D call uncertain. This CDR3 contains 14 residues. The V gene's germline CDR1 is LNHNV and CDR2 YYDKDF (reference sequence). Trimming took 0 bases from V and 7 from J, leaving 7 bases between them. CDR3 protein: CATSREHGNSPLHF. For the CDR3, the DNA is TGTGCCACCAGCAGAGAACACGGGAATTCACCCCTCCACTTT.

This clonotype showed up just a few times. The rearrangement joins TRBV9 to TRBJ1-3, with D tentatively TRBD1 (5 bases). The germline V gene has CDR1 SGDLS and CDR2 YYNGEE. Trimming shortened V by 6 bases and J by 2 bases, and 18 bases separated the two germline ends. The CDR3 consists of 16 residues. The CDR3 nucleotides are TGTGCCAGCACCCCCCAGGTAGGGGCTCCTGGAAACACCATATATTTT. Translating it yields CASTPQVGAPGNTIYF.

The chain couples TRBV12-3 or TRBV12-4 to TRBJ2-3; 11 bases line up with TRBD1. The CDR3 extends over 16 amino acids. The J segment lost 5 bases and the V segment lost 6 bases, leaving 10 bases of the junction unmatched. CDR3 loop: CASSLVGQGAGDTQYF. Here the CDR3 DNA reads TGTGCCAGCAGCTTGGTAGGACAGGGGGCTGGAGATACGCAGTATTTT.

The rearrangement joins TRBV20-1 to TRBJ2-7; D not resolved. The germline V gene encodes CDR1 DFQATT and CDR2 SNEGSKA (reference sequence). This CDR3 spans 13 amino acids. V lost 3 bases to trimming and J lost 2 bases, with 11 bases between them. The CDR3 sequence: CSASPDTAYEQYF. CDR3 bases: TGCAGTGCTAGCCCCGACACTGCCTACGAGCAGTACTTC.

This clonotype was seen a handful of times. This chain links TRBV2 with TRBJ2-7; TRBD2 matches 9 bases. Germline V gene sequence: CDR1 SNHLY, CDR2 FYNNEI. The V and J ends lost 4 bases and 3 bases, in that order; junction bases with no gene match: 4. The CDR3 consists of 14 residues. CDR3 coding DNA: TGTGCCAGCAGTGCCGGGACTAGCAACTACGAGCAGTACTTC. Protein: CASSAGTSNYEQYF.

This clonotype showed up just a few times. The gene calls are TRBV7-3 and TRBJ2-5; no firm D call. V was pared by 0 bases and J by 4 bases, with 9 bases between. CDR3 length equals 14 residues. CDR1 is SGHTA and CDR2 is FQGTGA in the germline V gene. The CDR3, as DNA: TGTGCCAGCAGCTTAACATCTCTAGGAGAGACCCAGTACTTC. Protein: CASSLTSLGETQYF.

The CDR3 DNA reads TGTGCCAGCAGCGTAGGCAACGAGCAGTACTTC. Protein product: CASSVGNEQYF. J is TRBJ2-7 and V is TRBV9; D remains unclear. The V end lost 0 bases, the J end lost 5 bases, and 3 bases lay between the germline ends. The CDR3 contains 11 residues. Germline V gene lookup returns CDR1 SGDLS and CDR2 YYNGEE.

This chain connects TRBV5-1 to TRBJ2-5; D is perhaps TRBD1 (5 bases). CDR3 length: 12 residues. Trimming removed 5 bases at V and 6 bases at J, with 11 bases between. Germline V lookup: CDR1 SGHRS, CDR2 YFSETQ. CDR3 nucleotide sequence: TGCGCCAGCAGGGCAGGGTCCAAGACCCAGTACTTC. This gives the protein CASRAGSKTQYF.

The rearrangement links TRBV30 to TRBJ2-7; 13 bases fit TRBD2. With V trimmed by 3 bases and J by 2 bases, 4 bases remained unmatched. The germline V gene has CDR1 GTSNPN and CDR2 SVGIG (reference sequence). The CDR3 has 15 amino acids. The CDR3 reads CAWSGLAGAPYEQYF. For the CDR3, the DNA is TGTGCCTGGAGCGGACTAGCGGGGGCCCCCTACGAGCAGTACTTC.

The chain links TRBV7-3 to TRBJ2-2, with D maybe TRBD2 (5 bases). CDR1 is SGHTA, CDR2 FQGTGA, per germline. The CDR3 sequence is 17 residues long. V lost 2 bases to trimming and J lost 4 bases, with 17 bases between them. CDR3 residues: CASSLVPGRSGTGELFF. DNA of the CDR3: TGTGCCAGCAGCTTAGTTCCGGGGAGAAGCGGCACCGGGGAGCTGTTTTTT.

The rearrangement joins TRBV7-2 to TRBJ2-1, with D perhaps TRBD2 (6 bases). CDR3 size: 13 residues. Germline-derived CDR1 and CDR2 are SGHTA and FQGNSA. Trimming pared 1 base from V and 7 bases from J, leaving 8 bases between. The CDR3 nucleotides read TGTGCCAGCAGCTTAGATCGGGAGAATGAGCAGTTCTTC. This codes for CASSLDRENEQFF. The whole variable domain, remainder taken from reference TRBV7-2 and TRBJ2-1, is GAGVSQSPSNKVTEKGKDVELRCDPISGHTALYWYRQSLGQGLEFLIYFQGNSAPDKSGLPSDRFSAERTGGSVSTLTIQRTQQEDSAVYLCASSLDRENEQFFGPGTRLTVL.

V is TRBV4-3 and J is TRBJ2-3; D remains ambiguous. Trimming took 2 bases from V and 10 from J, leaving 13 bases between them. Germline-derived CDR1 and CDR2 are LGHNA and YSLEER. The CDR3 length is 13 residues. Here the CDR3 reads CASSQTPTWAQYF. CDR3 sequence (DNA): TGCGCCAGCAGCCAAACTCCTACCTGGGCGCAGTATTTT.

This clonotype was detected a few times. The chain has TRBV6-2 or TRBV6-3 and TRBJ1-1; 10 bases agree with TRBD1. J was trimmed by 0 bases and V by 7 bases; bases with no gene match: 14. The germline V gene has CDR1 MNHEY and CDR2 SVGEGT. There are 18 residues in the CDR3. The CDR3 protein is CASTHLRGQGVVNTEAFF. For the CDR3, the DNA is TGTGCCAGCACTCATCTGAGAGGACAGGGGGTGGTGAACACTGAAGCTTTCTTT.

The chain combines TRBV12-3 or TRBV12-4 with TRBJ2-1; D is unresolved. This CDR3 spans 12 amino acids. V was shortened by 1 base and J by 9 bases, with 7 bases between the two germline ends. CDR3 in DNA: TGTGCCAGCAGTTTAGTGCCAGGTGAGCAGTTCTTC. This gives the protein CASSLVPGEQFF.

This CDR3 is CAWSDRFGEKLFF. CDR3 nucleotides: TGTGCCTGGAGCGACAGGTTTGGGGAAAAACTGTTTTTT. The V call is TRBV30, the J call TRBJ1-4; D perhaps matches TRBD1 (6 bases). V was trimmed by 3 bases and J by 8 bases, leaving 13 bases between them. The CDR3 sequence is 13 residues long. The germline V gene encodes CDR1 GTSNPN and CDR2 SVGIG (reference sequence).

This clonotype came up a few times. The rearrangement links TRBV19 to TRBJ1-1, with D perhaps TRBD1 (6 bases). V was shortened by 10 bases and J by 1 base, with 16 bases between the two germline ends. Germline V gene sequence: CDR1 LNHDA, CDR2 SQIVND (reference sequence). This CDR3 is 14 amino acids long. For the CDR3, the DNA is TGTGCCACTCAAAGGGGGAAAAAGAACACTGAAGCTTTCTTT. Amino acids: CATQRGKKNTEAFF. Using reference TRBV19 and TRBJ1-1 for the parts outside the CDR3, the full variable domain is DGGITQSPKYLFRKEGQNVTLSCEQNLNHDAMYWYRQDPGQGLRLIYYSQIVNDFQKGDIAEGYSVSREKKESFPLTVTSAQKNPTAFYLCATQRGKKNTEAFFGQGTRLTVV.

CDR3 amino acids: CAISESGPIRPNTEAFF. The DNA of the CDR3 is TGTGCCATCAGTGAGTCGGGACCGATAAGACCGAACACTGAAGCTTTCTTT. The rearrangement links TRBV10-3 to TRBJ1-1; tentative D call: TRBD1 (5 bases). Germline V lookup: CDR1 ENHRY, CDR2 SYGVKD. The V and J ends lost 0 bases and 1 base respectively, with 15 bases between them. CDR3 length equals 17 residues.

The table lists this clonotype with a few counts. V is TRBV29-1 and J is TRBJ2-3, with 9 bases fitting TRBD1. From germline, CDR1 is SQVTM and CDR2 ANQGSEA. CDR3 size: 11 residues. CDR3: CSTGGADTQYF. CDR3 nucleotide sequence: TGCAGTACAGGGGGCGCGGATACGCAGTATTTT.

This clonotype was detected a few times. The chain combines TRBV2 with TRBJ2-3; TRBD1 matches 8 bases. The J segment lost 1 base and the V segment lost 8 bases, leaving 8 bases of the junction unmatched. CDR3 size: 15 residues. Germline V gives CDR1 SNHLY, CDR2 FYNNEI. The CDR3 protein is CASEITGGGTDTQYF. The CDR3 bases are TGTGCCAGCGAGATAACAGGGGGTGGCACAGATACGCAGTATTTT.

This clonotype was counted only a few times. The genes are TRBV29-1 and TRBJ2-5; 8 bases are shared with TRBD2. Germline V gene sequence: CDR1 SQVTM, CDR2 ANQGSEA. V gave up 8 bases and J gave up 7 bases; unmatched junction bases: 15. The CDR3 extends over 14 amino acids. The CDR3 DNA follows: TGCAGCACGACCGCGGGAGGACTCGAGGGGACCCAGTACTTC. Translated: CSTTAGGLEGTQYF.

This clonotype was detected only a few times. The V call is TRBV5-1, the J call TRBJ2-1; D unresolved. CDR3 length: 15 residues. Trimming left V 4 bases short and J 6 bases short, with 17 bases between. Germline loops: CDR1 SGHRS, CDR2 YFSETQ. The CDR3 nucleotides are TGCGCCAGCAGCCCAGATTATTTTTACCCCAATGAGCAGTTCTTC. Translating it yields CASSPDYFYPNEQFF.

The CDR3 DNA reads TGTGCCAGCAGTCTCGGACAGGGAGGTCAAGAGACCCAGTACTTC. It encodes CASSLGQGGQETQYF. The chain combines TRBV27 with TRBJ2-5; 8 bases match TRBD1. The ends lost 5 bases at V and 2 bases at J; junction bases unmatched: 7. Looked up from germline, CDR1 is MNHEY and CDR2 is SMNVEV (reference sequence). This CDR3 contains 15 residues.

This clonotype has at least ten counts. The chain uses TRBV12-3 or TRBV12-4 and TRBJ1-1; 9 nucleotides line up with TRBD1. The V segment lost 5 bases and the J segment 11 bases; nucleotides outside the gene matches: 12. The CDR3 is made up of 14 amino acids. CDR3 nucleotides: TGTGCCAGCAGTCCTTACCTTGACAGGGGGGACGCTTTCTTT. Translated, it gives CASSPYLDRGDAFF.